The rows below give T cell receptor beta chains drawn from one sample of a study of blood T cells in healthy people across ages. TCRdb re-analysed the 5' RACE reads in MiXCR, keeping a single row per CDR3 protein. Of about 900,000 distinct CDR3 sequences in the sample, approximately 65% were seen once. Sequenced sample: blood. These receptors originate from a man aged 30-40 years in good health. Both conserved end residues are part of each CDR3. The order of the fields is D gene, clone size, V gene, J gene, CDR3 DNA, CDR3 protein. A D gene is named only where the DNA matches it firmly. The listing skips clone size in some rows; elsewhere it reads once, few, many or a size class.

D gene: .
clone size: .
V gene: TRBV6-5
J gene: TRBJ1-3
CDR3 DNA: TGTGCCAGCATTAGCAGTAGATCTGGAAACACCATATATTTT
CDR3 protein: CASISSRSGNTIYF

D gene: .
clone size: .
V gene: TRBV7-9
J gene: TRBJ2-1
CDR3 DNA: TGTGCCAGCAGCGAGGGACACCCTTACAATGAGCAGTTCTTC
CDR3 protein: CASSEGHPYNEQFF

D gene: .
clone size: .
V gene: TRBV9
J gene: TRBJ2-7
CDR3 DNA: TGTGCCAGCAGCATAACAGGTACACTCTACGAGCAGTACTTC
CDR3 protein: CASSITGTLYEQYF

D gene: TRBD1
clone size: few
V gene: TRBV28
J gene: TRBJ2-1
CDR3 DNA: TGTGCCAGCAGTTTCATAGGACAGGACTTCAATGAGCAGTTCTTC
CDR3 protein: CASSFIGQDFNEQFF

D gene: TRBD1
clone size: few
V gene: TRBV10-3
J gene: TRBJ2-7
CDR3 DNA: TGTGCCATCAAAACCGGGACAGGGGGCTACGAGCAGTACTTC
CDR3 protein: CAIKTGTGGYEQYF

D gene: .
clone size: .
V gene: TRBV4-3
J gene: TRBJ1-1
CDR3 DNA: TGCGCCAGCAGCCAAGACCCCCGGGGAGGGCCGTACGAAGCTTTCTTT
CDR3 protein: CASSQDPRGGPYEAFF

D gene: .
clone size: .
V gene: TRBV6-5
J gene: TRBJ2-7
CDR3 DNA: TGTGCCAGCAGTTATAGGTCCTCCTACGAGCAGTACTTC
CDR3 protein: CASSYRSSYEQYF

D gene: .
clone size: .
V gene: TRBV20-1
J gene: TRBJ1-4
CDR3 DNA: TGCAGTGCTATAGGTGCAAAACTGTTTTTT
CDR3 protein: CSAIGAKLFF

D gene: .
clone size: .
V gene: TRBV4-3
J gene: TRBJ1-5
CDR3 DNA: TGCGCCAGCAACCAACGGGCCGAGAGACAGCCCCAGCATTTT
CDR3 protein: CASNQRAERQPQHF

D gene: .
clone size: few
V gene: TRBV18
J gene: TRBJ2-7
CDR3 DNA: TGTGCCAGCTCACCGGACAGAACCCGCTCCTACGAGCAGTACTTC
CDR3 protein: CASSPDRTRSYEQYF

D gene: .
clone size: .
V gene: TRBV12-3/TRBV12-4
J gene: TRBJ2-3
CDR3 DNA: TGTGCCAGCAGATCTGACACCACAGATACGCAGTATTTT
CDR3 protein: CASRSDTTDTQYF

D gene: TRBD2
clone size: .
V gene: TRBV28
J gene: TRBJ2-5
CDR3 DNA: TGTGCCAGCAGTTTGGGGGGGAACAAAGAGACCCAGTACTTC
CDR3 protein: CASSLGGNKETQYF

D gene: .
clone size: .
V gene: TRBV14
J gene: TRBJ2-2
CDR3 DNA: TGTGCCAGCAGCCAACTGACGGCGGGCTCCGGGGAGCTGTTTTTT
CDR3 protein: CASSQLTAGSGELFF

D gene: .
clone size: once
V gene: TRBV10-3
J gene: TRBJ1-2
CDR3 DNA: TGTGCCATCAGTGAGTCGAGGGGACATAACTATGGCTACACCTTC
CDR3 protein: CAISESRGHNYGYTF

D gene: TRBD1
clone size: once
V gene: TRBV11-2
J gene: TRBJ2-5
CDR3 DNA: TGTGCCAGCAGCAAACAGGGGTACGAGACCCAGTACTTC
CDR3 protein: CASSKQGYETQYF

D gene: TRBD2
clone size: few
V gene: TRBV6-5
J gene: TRBJ2-6
CDR3 DNA: TGTGCCAGCAGTTACTCCGGGGGGAATGGGGCCAACGTCCTGACTTTC
CDR3 protein: CASSYSGGNGANVLTF

D gene: .
clone size: .
V gene: TRBV21-1
J gene: TRBJ1-6
CDR3 DNA: TGTGCCAGCAGCAAAGCCGGACAGGCGGCGGGGCATATTAATTCACCCCTCCACTTT
CDR3 protein: CASSKAGQAAGHINSPLHF

D gene: .
clone size: .
V gene: TRBV7-2
J gene: TRBJ2-5
CDR3 DNA: TGTGCCAGCAGCTTACCCGGACTGGGAGAGACCCAGTACTTC
CDR3 protein: CASSLPGLGETQYF

D gene: .
clone size: .
V gene: TRBV28
J gene: TRBJ2-4
CDR3 DNA: TGTGCCAGCAGTTGGGGCAGGGGTAAAAACATTCAGTACTTC
CDR3 protein: CASSWGRGKNIQYF

D gene: .
clone size: .
V gene: TRBV4-3
J gene: TRBJ1-5
CDR3 DNA: TGCGCCAGCAGCCTGCAAGGTGGTCGGCCCCAGCATTTT
CDR3 protein: CASSLQGGRPQHF

D gene: .
clone size: .
V gene: TRBV7-2
J gene: TRBJ2-1
CDR3 DNA: TGTGCCAGCAGCTTAACCCGTTTGAGGAATGAGCAGTTCTTC
CDR3 protein: CASSLTRLRNEQFF

D gene: .
clone size: .
V gene: TRBV28
J gene: TRBJ2-3
CDR3 DNA: TGTGCCAGCAGCTCGGCCACCAACTTTGCGGCTGCAGATACGCAGTATTTT
CDR3 protein: CASSSATNFAAADTQYF

D gene: TRBD2
clone size: .
V gene: TRBV6-2/TRBV6-3
J gene: TRBJ2-1
CDR3 DNA: TGTGCCAGCAGTCCTGGGGGGGACAATGAGCAGTTCTTC
CDR3 protein: CASSPGGDNEQFF

D gene: TRBD1
clone size: .
V gene: TRBV6-1
J gene: TRBJ2-4
CDR3 DNA: TGTGCCAGCAGTGAATTCGGGACAGGAGCGCCCATAGGCAAAAACATTCAGTACTTC
CDR3 protein: CASSEFGTGAPIGKNIQYF

D gene: TRBD1
clone size: many
V gene: TRBV7-3
J gene: TRBJ2-5
CDR3 DNA: TGTGCCAGCAGCTTGACAGGGGAAGAGACCCAGTACTTC
CDR3 protein: CASSLTGEETQYF